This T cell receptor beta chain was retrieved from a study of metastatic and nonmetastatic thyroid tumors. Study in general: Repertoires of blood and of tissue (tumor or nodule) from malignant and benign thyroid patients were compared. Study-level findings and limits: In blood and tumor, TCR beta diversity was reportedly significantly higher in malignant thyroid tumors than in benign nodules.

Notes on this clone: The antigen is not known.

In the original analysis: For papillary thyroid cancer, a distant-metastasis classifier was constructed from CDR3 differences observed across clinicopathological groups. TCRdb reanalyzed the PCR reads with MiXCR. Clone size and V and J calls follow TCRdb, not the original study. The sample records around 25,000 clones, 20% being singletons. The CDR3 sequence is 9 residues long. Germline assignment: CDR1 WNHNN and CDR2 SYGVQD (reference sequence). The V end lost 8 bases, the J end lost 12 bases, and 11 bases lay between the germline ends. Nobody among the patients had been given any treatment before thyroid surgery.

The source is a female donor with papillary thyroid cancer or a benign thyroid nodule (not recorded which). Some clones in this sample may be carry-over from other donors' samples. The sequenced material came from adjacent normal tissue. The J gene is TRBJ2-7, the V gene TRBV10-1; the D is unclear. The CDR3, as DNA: TGCGCCAGCCCCATTGGGCTGTACTTC. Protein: CASPIGLYF.